There are a few counts of the clone carrying this T cell receptor beta chain. Its cognate antigen is unknown. Profiling relied on immunoSEQ multiplex PCR, and the TCRdb table lists in-frame clones only, not all of them. The sample yields 200,000 to 250,000 clones, roughly 77% seen once. Germline V gene lookup returns CDR1 GTSNPN and CDR2 SVGIG (reference sequence). The CDR3 covers 14 residues. With V trimmed by 4 bases and J by 1 base, 6 bases remained unmatched. The sample belongs to a study of cytotoxic CD8 clonotypes in ibrutinib-treated CLL. As for the study in general: Sequenced samples delivered averages of around 260,000 productive templates and around 100,000 productive rearrangements.

General study results and limits: Clonality showed a rise at ibrutinib response that reversed toward baseline at progression. Treatment left the uncommon public clonotypes either contracted or stable in frequency.

V and J are TRBV30 and TRBJ1-1; 7 positions match TRBD1. This sequence was found in a human donor with chronic lymphocytic leukemia. This specimen was PBMCs, taken after 12 months of ibrutinib treatment. The CDR3 loop is CAWKTGSGNTEAFF. CDR3 nucleotide sequence: TGTGCCTGGAAGACAGGGAGTGGGAACACTGAAGCTTTCTTT.